This is a list of T cell receptor beta chains from one sample in a study of blood T cell repertoires in COVID-19. Here immunoSEQ multiplex PCR was the method, and the copy in TCRdb shows in-frame clones only, minus some. The sample holds under 350,000 clones, less than 90% seen once. Input material: peripheral blood. The receptors were gathered from a human donor in a cohort sampled during active COVID-19. Both conserved end residues are part of each CDR3.

v_gene | len | CDR3aa
TRBV6-2/TRBV6-3 | 15 | CASSKAGAPTDTQYF
TRBV25-1 | 14 | CASSGGRRNEKLFF
TRBV29-1 | 14 | CSVCRDVPTDTQYF
TRBV18 | 11 | CASSDSSAITF
TRBV18 | 13 | CASSPPTLDEQYF
TRBV5-1 | 14 | CASSFPTSGYEQYF
TRBV11-3 | 12 | CASSLGADTQYF
TRBV15 | 14 | CATSRRGSYNEQFF
TRBV18 | 16 | CASSSTGGFVPGELFF
TRBV6-2/TRBV6-3 | 15 | CASSSPNSGSYEQYF
TRBV18 | 16 | CASSPGAGGATDTQYF
TRBV4-1 | 13 | CASSPPLSGELFF
TRBV12-2 | 16 | CASRLVGRLAKNIQYF
TRBV12-3/TRBV12-4 | 13 | CASRGQGREKLFF
TRBV5-1 | 15 | CASSDQREGGETQYF
TRBV18 | 19 | CASSPRTGGGAGQKDTQYF
TRBV19 | 15 | CASSPPGYSNQPQHF
TRBV4-1 | 16 | CASSQGRGGAFDEQYF
TRBV4-2 | 16 | CASSQTGTSASYEQYF
TRBV5-6 | 15 | CASSFVGTGDYEQYF
TRBV11-3 | 14 | CASSRGQGAYEQYF
TRBV5-6 | 15 | CASSRLSGNTGELFF
TRBV2 | 13 | CASTRENNEKLFF
TRBV7-7 | 13 | CASSSRGTGELFF
TRBV2 | 14 | CASSLQVSNEKLFF
TRBV3-1/TRBV3-2 | 12 | CASSVSDYEQYF
TRBV19 | 12 | CAARQGVGELFF
TRBV10-3 | 12 | CAISALNTEAFF
TRBV28 | 14 | CASRSGGSYNEQFF
TRBV13 | 15 | CASSWGSTGSETQYF
TRBV30 | 15 | CAWSVQYDSRYGYTF
TRBV7-3 | 17 | CASSLMRVNSGANVLTF
TRBV28 | 14 | CASIKRQGNYEQYF
TRBV7-2 | 16 | CASGLQGGDFSETQYF
TRBV12-2 | 14 | CASRSDRDRTEAFF
TRBV6-6 | 14 | CASSYPTRTSGKDF
TRBV30 | 14 | CAWSAQGISYEQYF
TRBV29-1 | 12 | CSVLDTPYEQYF
TRBV20-1 | 11 | CSASPGYGYTF
TRBV18 | 15 | CASSPAQTFRNTIYF
TRBV28 | 14 | CASSTRAGPYGYTF
TRBV4-3 | 14 | CASRLAGGPNEQFF
TRBV3-1/TRBV3-2 | 15 | CASSQRWDSPYGYTF
TRBV19 | 11 | CATSVSNTQYF